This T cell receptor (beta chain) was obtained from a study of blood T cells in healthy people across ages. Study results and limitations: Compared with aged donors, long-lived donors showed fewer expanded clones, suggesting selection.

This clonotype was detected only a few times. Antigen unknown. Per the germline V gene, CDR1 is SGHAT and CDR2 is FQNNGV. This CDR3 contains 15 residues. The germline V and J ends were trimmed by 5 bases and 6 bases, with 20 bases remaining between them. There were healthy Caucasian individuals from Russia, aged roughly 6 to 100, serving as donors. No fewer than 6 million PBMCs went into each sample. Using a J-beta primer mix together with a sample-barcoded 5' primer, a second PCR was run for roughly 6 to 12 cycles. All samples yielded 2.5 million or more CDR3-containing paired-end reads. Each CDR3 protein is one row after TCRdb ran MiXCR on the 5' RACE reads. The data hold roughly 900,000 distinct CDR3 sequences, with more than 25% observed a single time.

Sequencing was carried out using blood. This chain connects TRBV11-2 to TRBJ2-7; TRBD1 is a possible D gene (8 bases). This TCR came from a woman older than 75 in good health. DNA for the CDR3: TGTGCCAGCAGCATAAGACAGGGGCCGGGGGGCGAGCAGTACTTC. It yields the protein CASSIRQGPGGEQYF.